This is a list of T cell receptor beta chains from one sample in a study of blood T cells in healthy people across ages. MiXCR, applied by TCRdb to the 5' RACE reads, yields one record per CDR3 protein. The sample holds about 640,000 distinct CDR3 sequences, 58% seen once. Sequenced material: blood. These receptors were taken from a man aged 55 to 69 in good health. Each CDR3 is given with its conserved first and last residue. Each record gives: D gene, V gene, CDR3 protein. A D gene is named only where the DNA matches it firmly.

D: TRBD1
V: TRBV15
CDR3: CATSKGTGDRELFF

D: TRBD1
V: TRBV29-1
CDR3: CSADRGGVSGELFF

D: TRBD2
V: TRBV5-1
CDR3: CASSLEGLAVNEQFF

D: TRBD1
V: TRBV12-3/TRBV12-4
CDR3: CASSLIFGQGALLTYEQYF

D: .
V: TRBV1
CDR3: CTSSQVKGQGSYEQYF

D: .
V: TRBV21-1
CDR3: CASSSRTGRNNEQFF

D: .
V: TRBV3-1
CDR3: CASSQEGARGEQYF

D: .
V: TRBV20-1
CDR3: CSARVPTSPLHF

D: TRBD2
V: TRBV20-1
CDR3: CSASPTAGGFGETQYF

D: TRBD2
V: TRBV9
CDR3: CASSGLSGESYNEQFF

D: .
V: TRBV5-1
CDR3: CASSLAGRREQPQHF

D: TRBD1
V: TRBV28
CDR3: CAIGGQGSGKLFF

D: .
V: TRBV3-1
CDR3: CASSSFYNEQFF

D: .
V: TRBV18
CDR3: CASAPPGGDEQFF

D: .
V: TRBV15
CDR3: CATSRDPGSNQPQHF

D: TRBD2
V: TRBV20-1
CDR3: CSARRVAGSSTDTQYF

D: TRBD1
V: TRBV9
CDR3: CASSVGRGQMNTEAFF

D: .
V: TRBV3-1
CDR3: CASSQGLTNTEAFF

D: .
V: TRBV18
CDR3: CASSRRDKKSSYNEQFF

D: .
V: TRBV5-1
CDR3: CASSLGQGAHNEQFF

D: .
V: TRBV7-9
CDR3: CASSPRIAGANVLTF

D: .
V: TRBV12-3/TRBV12-4
CDR3: CASSLTGRLAKNIQYF

D: TRBD1
V: TRBV5-6
CDR3: CASGSGQATYEQYF

D: .
V: TRBV20-1
CDR3: CSASPRRHLLNTEAFF

D: TRBD2
V: TRBV20-1
CDR3: CSAETGLAGLDEQFF

D: .
V: TRBV6-1
CDR3: CASSEASRVLNQPQHF

D: .
V: TRBV28
CDR3: CVSSQSWVAGANVLTF

D: .
V: TRBV4-1
CDR3: CASRAPGTSRTDTQYF

D: .
V: TRBV20-1
CDR3: CSARESRDHGYTF

D: TRBD1
V: TRBV2
CDR3: CASSEGLDRGREQYF

D: .
V: TRBV29-1
CDR3: CSGIGASSNSPLHF

D: .
V: TRBV3-1
CDR3: CASSPLIDAWKETQYF

D: .
V: TRBV4-1
CDR3: CASSQEIARGNEQFF

D: .
V: TRBV7-9
CDR3: CASSETTGPYGYTF

D: .
V: TRBV28
CDR3: CASSSSRSGANVLTF

D: .
V: TRBV16
CDR3: CASSQSGSLRKGYTF

D: .
V: TRBV12-3/TRBV12-4
CDR3: CASSSRGSQEKLFF